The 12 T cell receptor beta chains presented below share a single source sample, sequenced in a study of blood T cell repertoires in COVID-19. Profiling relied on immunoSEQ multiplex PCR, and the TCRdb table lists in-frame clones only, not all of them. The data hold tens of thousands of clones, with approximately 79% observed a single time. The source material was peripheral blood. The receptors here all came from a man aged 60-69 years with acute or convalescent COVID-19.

CDR3 in DNA: TGTGCCAGTAGAGGGACAGGGGGGCTAGCGGGCAACACCGGGGAGCTGTTTTTT. Its protein product is CASRGTGGLAGNTGELFF. J is TRBJ2-2 and V is TRBV19; 11 bases map to TRBD1. V gave up 6 bases and J gave up 2 bases; unmatched junction bases: 11. Germline assignment: CDR1 LNHDA and CDR2 SQIVND (reference sequence). The length of the CDR3 is 18 residues.

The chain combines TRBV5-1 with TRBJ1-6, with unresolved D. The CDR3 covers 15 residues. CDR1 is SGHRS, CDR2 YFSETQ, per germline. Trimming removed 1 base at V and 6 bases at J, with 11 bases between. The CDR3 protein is CASSLNGPPNSPLHF. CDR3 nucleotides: TGCGCCAGCAGCTTGAATGGGCCGCCTAATTCACCCCTCCACTTT.

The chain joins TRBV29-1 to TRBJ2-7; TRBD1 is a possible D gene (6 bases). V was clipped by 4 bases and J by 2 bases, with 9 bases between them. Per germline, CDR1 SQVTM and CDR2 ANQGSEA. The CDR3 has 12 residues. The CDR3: CSVAKGAYEQYF. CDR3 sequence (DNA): TGCAGCGTTGCGAAGGGGGCCTACGAGCAGTACTTC.

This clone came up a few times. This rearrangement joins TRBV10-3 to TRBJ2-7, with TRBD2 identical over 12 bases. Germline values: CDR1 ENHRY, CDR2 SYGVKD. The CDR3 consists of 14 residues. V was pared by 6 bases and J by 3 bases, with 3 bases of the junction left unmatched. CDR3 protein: CAISRLAGDYEQYF. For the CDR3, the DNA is TGTGCCATCAGCCGACTAGCGGGAGACTACGAGCAGTACTTC.

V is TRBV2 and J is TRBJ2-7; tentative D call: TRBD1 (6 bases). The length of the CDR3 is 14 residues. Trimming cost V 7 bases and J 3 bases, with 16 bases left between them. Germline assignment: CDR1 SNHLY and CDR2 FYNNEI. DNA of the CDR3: TGTGCCAGCAAAAACAGGGTGCTTCTCTACGAGCAGTACTTC. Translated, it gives CASKNRVLLYEQYF.

The CDR3 sequence: CASSTGTLNTEAFF. Here the CDR3 DNA reads TGTGCCAGCAGCACCGGGACACTGAACACTGAAGCTTTCTTT. V usage is TRBV7-9 and J usage is TRBJ1-1; D perhaps matches TRBD1 (6 bases). Germline V gene data show CDR1 as SEHNR and CDR2 as FQNEAQ (reference sequence). With 5 bases removed from V and 0 bases from J, the gap between germline ends came to 10 bases. CDR3 length: 14 residues.

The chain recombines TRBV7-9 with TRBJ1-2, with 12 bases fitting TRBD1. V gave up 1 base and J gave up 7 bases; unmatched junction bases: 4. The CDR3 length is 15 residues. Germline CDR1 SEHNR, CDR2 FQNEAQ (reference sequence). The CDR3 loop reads CASSLVGQGASGYTF. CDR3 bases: TGTGCCAGCAGCTTAGTGGGACAGGGGGCGAGTGGCTACACCTTC. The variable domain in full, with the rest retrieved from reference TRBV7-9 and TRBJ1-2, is DTGVSQNPRHKITKRGQNVTFRCDPISEHNRLYWYRQTLGQGPEFLTYFQNEAQLEKSRLLSDRFSAERPKGSFSTLEIQRTEQGDSAMYLCASSLVGQGASGYTFGSGTRLTVV.

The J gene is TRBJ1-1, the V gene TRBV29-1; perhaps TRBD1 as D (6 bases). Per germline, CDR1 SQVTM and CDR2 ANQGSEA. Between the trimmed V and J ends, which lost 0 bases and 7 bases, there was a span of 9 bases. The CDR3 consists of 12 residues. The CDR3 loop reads CSVEESGDEAFF. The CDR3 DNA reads TGCAGCGTTGAAGAGTCAGGGGATGAAGCTTTCTTT.

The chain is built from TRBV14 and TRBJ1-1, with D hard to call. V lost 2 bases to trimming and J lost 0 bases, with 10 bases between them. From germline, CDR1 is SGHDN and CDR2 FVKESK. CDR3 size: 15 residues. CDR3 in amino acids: CASSQPRFMNTEAFF. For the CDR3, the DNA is TGTGCCAGCAGCCAACCCAGGTTCATGAACACTGAAGCTTTCTTT.

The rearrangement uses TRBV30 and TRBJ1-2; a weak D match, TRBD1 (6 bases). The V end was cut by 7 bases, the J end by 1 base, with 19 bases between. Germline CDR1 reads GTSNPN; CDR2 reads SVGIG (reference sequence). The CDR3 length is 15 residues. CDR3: CASPRDNSYNYGYTF. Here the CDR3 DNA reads TGTGCCTCCCCCCGGGACAACTCCTATAACTATGGCTACACCTTC.

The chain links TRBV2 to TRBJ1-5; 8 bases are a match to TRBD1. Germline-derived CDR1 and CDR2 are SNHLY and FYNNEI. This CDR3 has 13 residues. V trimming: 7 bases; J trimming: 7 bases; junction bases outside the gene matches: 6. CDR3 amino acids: CASKQTGVQPQHF. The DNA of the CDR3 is TGTGCCAGCAAACAGACAGGGGTGCAGCCCCAGCATTTT.

This CDR3 reads CASSNGGWGYEQYF. DNA for the CDR3: TGTGCCAGTAGTAACGGGGGTTGGGGATACGAGCAGTACTTC. J is TRBJ2-7 and V is TRBV19; tentative D call: TRBD2 (6 bases). The CDR3 has 14 residues. In germline, CDR1 is LNHDA, CDR2 SQIVND (reference sequence). The ends were cut back, 4 bases at V and 4 bases at J, with 14 bases in the middle.